What follows are 23 T cell receptor beta chains derived from one specimen sequenced in a study of blood T cell repertoires in COVID-19. Sequencing was performed with immunoSEQ multiplex PCR; in TCRdb, only in-frame clones are kept and a portion is missing. The table records 190,000 or so clones, approximately 90% of them present only once. Sequencing used peripheral blood. These receptors were obtained from a young woman with acute or convalescent COVID-19.

V usage is TRBV10-3 and J usage is TRBJ2-1; D might be TRBD2 (6 bases). CDR1 is ENHRY and CDR2 is SYGVKD in the germline V gene. The CDR3 consists of 14 residues. Between the trimmed V and J ends, which lost 2 bases and 14 bases, there was a span of 19 bases. CDR3 coding DNA: TGTGCCATCAGTGAGGGGGGAAGCGGGCCGGAAGAGTTCTTC. It is translated as CAISEGGSGPEEFF.

This sequence joins TRBV5-1 and TRBJ2-7, with a tentative D call TRBD1 (6 bases). The CDR3 spans 15 residues. With 4 bases removed from V and 0 bases from J, the gap between germline ends came to 14 bases. The germline CDR1 and CDR2 sequences are SGHRS and YFSETQ. The CDR3 here is CASSIGTRSSYEQYF. In nucleotides, the CDR3 is TGCGCCAGCAGCATCGGGACACGGAGCTCCTACGAGCAGTACTTC.

The rearrangement links TRBV6-5 to TRBJ1-5; D is perhaps TRBD1 (5 bases). CDR3 length: 14 residues. The germline V gene has CDR1 MNHEY and CDR2 SVGAGI. Trimming shortened V by 6 bases and J by 7 bases, and 16 bases separated the two germline ends. The CDR3 spells CASSYKTETQPQHF. The CDR3 DNA reads as TGTGCCAGCAGCTACAAGACAGAGACCCAGCCCCAGCATTTT.

V usage is TRBV2 and J usage is TRBJ1-4; D unresolved. The V gene lost 8 bases and the J gene lost 3 bases, with 16 bases spanning the gap. The CDR3 is 15 residues long. CDR1 and CDR2 from the germline V gene are SNHLY and FYNNEI. Written as DNA, the CDR3 is TGTGCCAGCGGTCCGGGCGGGTCGGCTAATGAAAAACTGTTTTTT. Its protein is CASGPGGSANEKLFF.

V gene TRBV15 combines with J gene TRBJ2-4, with a tentative D call TRBD2 (5 bases). V was cut by 3 bases and J by 9 bases, with 18 bases left in between. Germline V gene sequence: CDR1 LNHNV, CDR2 YYDKDF (reference sequence). The CDR3 loop spans 15 amino acids. The chain's CDR3 is CATSRVRGALSIQYF. The CDR3 nucleotides are TGTGCCACCAGCAGGGTTCGGGGTGCCTTAAGCATTCAGTACTTC.

This rearrangement joins TRBV5-1 to TRBJ2-3; TRBD2 matches 10 bases. The CDR3 totals 16 residues. Germline CDR1 reads SGHRS; CDR2 reads YFSETQ. Trimming cost V 3 bases and J 0 bases; bases outside gene matches: 4. The CDR3 DNA follows: TGCGCCAGCAGCTCACTAGCGGGACTTAGCACAGATACGCAGTATTTT. Translation: CASSSLAGLSTDTQYF.

The V and J genes are TRBV6-4 and TRBJ2-2; TRBD2 is a possible D gene (5 bases). Deletions cut 6 bases from V and 6 bases from J, with 8 bases between. Germline assignment: CDR1 MRHNA and CDR2 SNTAGT. This CDR3 has 12 residues. In DNA form, the CDR3 reads TGTGCCAGCAGAAAGGACTCCGGGGAGCTGTTTTTT. Its translation: CASRKDSGELFF.

The CDR3 DNA follows: TGCGCCAGCAGCGTACAGGGGGCCTACACTGAAGCTTTCTTT. This sequence encodes CASSVQGAYTEAFF. This chain links TRBV5-1 with TRBJ1-1; 9 bases are a match to TRBD1. J was trimmed by 3 bases and V by 4 bases; bases with no gene match: 4. Germline V gene sequence: CDR1 SGHRS, CDR2 YFSETQ. The CDR3 sequence is 14 residues long.

This clone showed up just once. This chain joins TRBV29-1 and TRBJ1-3; D uncertain. Germline CDR1 and CDR2: SQVTM and ANQGSEA. This CDR3 has 12 residues. Trimming cost V 4 bases and J 0 bases, with 4 bases left between them. The CDR3 DNA reads as TGCAGCGTTGGAGGCTCTGGAAACACCATATATTTT. As protein: CSVGGSGNTIYF.

The chain combines TRBV6-6 with TRBJ2-1; a weak D match, TRBD1 (6 bases). Germline assignment: CDR1 MNHNY and CDR2 SVGAGI (reference sequence). There are 16 residues in the CDR3. Trimming left V 0 bases short and J 6 bases short, with 15 bases between. The CDR3 nucleotides read TGTGCCAGCAGTTACTCGACGACAGGCATTTTCAATGAGCAGTTCTTC. Protein: CASSYSTTGIFNEQFF.

V and J are TRBV2 and TRBJ1-1; weak D call: TRBD1 (5 bases). CDR1 is SNHLY and CDR2 is FYNNEI in the germline V gene. The length of the CDR3 is 13 residues. V lost 7 bases, J lost 5 bases, and 14 bases lay in between. The CDR3 region is CASNEGRVTEAFF. The CDR3 DNA is TGTGCCAGCAATGAGGGGCGAGTGACTGAAGCTTTCTTT. Complete variable domain (other parts from reference TRBV2 and TRBJ1-1): EPEVTQTPSHQVTQMGQEVILRCVPISNHLYFYWYRQILGQKVEFLVSFYNNEISEKSEIFDDQFSVERPDGSNFTLKIRSTKLEDSAMYFCASNEGRVTEAFFGQGTRLTVV.

The V gene is TRBV4-2, the J gene TRBJ1-5; D possibly corresponds to TRBD1 (5 bases). Per the germline V gene, CDR1 is LGHNA and CDR2 is YNFKEQ. The CDR3 loop spans 13 amino acids. Trimming took off 1 base at V and 9 bases at J, with 10 bases between the two ends. The CDR3 sequence: CASSQVSGPPQHF. DNA for the CDR3: TGTGCCAGCAGCCAAGTATCAGGGCCGCCCCAGCATTTT.

The chain is built from TRBV27 and TRBJ2-1; 11 positions agree with TRBD2. CDR1 is MNHEY, CDR2 SMNVEV, per germline (reference sequence). This CDR3 has 15 residues. V shed 7 bases and J 7 bases; nucleotides not matched to a gene: 9. For the CDR3, the DNA is TGTGCCAGCACACGACTAGCGGGAAAGAGGAATGAGCAGTTCTTC. This sequence encodes CASTRLAGKRNEQFF.

This clone has ten or more counts. The rearrangement uses TRBV15 and TRBJ1-5; D remains ambiguous. The germline CDR1 and CDR2 sequences are LNHNV and YYDKDF (reference sequence). The CDR3 runs 15 residues. Trimming cost V 0 bases and J 0 bases, with 6 bases left between them. Here the CDR3 reads CATSRDIHSNQPQHF. Written as DNA, the CDR3 is TGTGCCACCAGCAGAGATATACATAGCAATCAGCCCCAGCATTTT. The full variable domain, rest sourced from reference TRBV15 and TRBJ1-5, is DAMVIQNPRYQVTQFGKPVTLSCSQTLNHNVMYWYQQKSSQAPKLLFHYYDKDFNNEADTPDNFQSRRPNTSFCFLDIRSPGLGDTAMYLCATSRDIHSNQPQHFGDGTRLSIL.

This clone was counted a single time. The chain uses TRBV5-5 and TRBJ1-6; 7 bases align to TRBD1. J was trimmed by 4 bases and V by 4 bases; bases with no gene match: 8. The germline gives CDR1 SGHKS, CDR2 YYEKEE (reference sequence). This CDR3 contains 16 residues. The CDR3 here is CASSRGTVGYNSPLHF. In DNA form, the CDR3 reads TGTGCCAGCAGCCGAGGGACAGTGGGGTATAATTCACCCCTCCACTTT.

The CDR3 nucleotides are TGTGCCAGCCGGGGGATAGCGGGGGACAATGAGCAGTTCTTC. Translating gives CASRGIAGDNEQFF. V and J are TRBV2 and TRBJ2-1, with TRBD2 identical over 9 bases. The length of the CDR3 is 14 residues. Per germline, CDR1 SNHLY and CDR2 FYNNEI. Unmatched junction bases numbered 7, after V lost 8 bases and J lost 5 bases.

This clone appeared a few times. The chain couples TRBV6-2 or TRBV6-3 to TRBJ2-1; D is perhaps TRBD1 (6 bases). This CDR3 has 13 residues. Per the germline V gene, CDR1 is MNHEY and CDR2 is SVGEGT. The V and J ends lost 1 base and 9 bases respectively, with 10 bases between them. The DNA of the CDR3 is TGTGCCAGCAGTTACTTACAGGGTAGTGAGCAGTTCTTC. Protein sequence: CASSYLQGSEQFF.

The rearrangement joins TRBV30 to TRBJ2-3; D perhaps matches TRBD1 (6 bases). Germline V gene lookup returns CDR1 GTSNPN and CDR2 SVGIG (reference sequence). Trimming removed 4 bases from V and 7 bases from J, with 15 bases in between. The CDR3 loop spans 13 amino acids. Written as DNA, the CDR3 is TGTGCCTGGAAACAGGGACCACAATATACGCAGTATTTT. Amino acid sequence: CAWKQGPQYTQYF.

The V gene is TRBV19, the J gene TRBJ2-2, with a weak D call TRBD2 (6 bases). CDR3 size: 13 residues. Germline lookup yields CDR1 LNHDA and CDR2 SQIVND (reference sequence). Trimming removed 6 bases at V and 8 bases at J, with 13 bases between. CDR3 coding DNA: TGTGCCAGTAGAGTCCAGCGGGCAGGGGAGCTGTTTTTT. Translated: CASRVQRAGELFF.

V usage is TRBV29-1 and J usage is TRBJ1-3; D call uncertain. The V end was cut by 4 bases, the J end by 2 bases, with 9 bases between. The germline CDR1 and CDR2 sequences are SQVTM and ANQGSEA. CDR3 length: 13 residues. As DNA, the CDR3 is TGCAGCGTTGGGCAGTCGACTGGAAACACCATATATTTT. It is translated as CSVGQSTGNTIYF.

The chain carries TRBV3-1 (or the pseudogene TRBV3-2) and TRBJ2-3, with TRBD2 matching over 10 bases. The CDR3 is 22 amino acids. V lost 0 bases and J lost 0; bases outside the gene matches: 18. Germline V gene data show CDR1 as LGHDT and CDR2 as YNNKEL (reference sequence). In DNA form, the CDR3 reads TGTGCCAGCAGCCAAGATCTTGAGGCTAGCGGGAGCCCAAATCCTAGCACAGATACGCAGTATTTT. It is translated as CASSQDLEASGSPNPSTDTQYF.

The V call is TRBV18, the J call TRBJ2-5; TRBD2 matches at 13 bases. The CDR3 length is 17 residues. Germline trimming cut 3 bases from V and 4 bases from J; bases unmatched to any gene: 8. Germline CDR1 is KGHSH and CDR2 is LQKENI. The chain's CDR3 is CASSPYGLAGAGETQYF. The CDR3 nucleotides read TGTGCCAGCTCACCCTACGGACTAGCGGGAGCCGGAGAGACCCAGTACTTC.

J is TRBJ2-7 and V is TRBV11-2; D gene ambiguous. The CDR3 runs to 15 residues. V shed 5 bases and J shed 8 bases, with 22 bases lying between them. Germline CDR1 is SGHAT and CDR2 is FQNNGV. CDR3 loop: CASSQEVLYTTKQYF. The CDR3 nucleotides read TGTGCCAGCAGCCAAGAGGTCTTATATACTACGAAGCAGTACTTC. Filled out from reference TRBV11-2 and TRBJ2-7, the complete variable domain reads EAGVAQSPRYKIIEKRQSVAFWCNPISGHATLYWYQQILGQGPKLLIQFQNNGVVDDSQLPKDRFSAERLKGVDSTLKIQPAKLEDSAVYLCASSQEVLYTTKQYFGPGTRLTVT.